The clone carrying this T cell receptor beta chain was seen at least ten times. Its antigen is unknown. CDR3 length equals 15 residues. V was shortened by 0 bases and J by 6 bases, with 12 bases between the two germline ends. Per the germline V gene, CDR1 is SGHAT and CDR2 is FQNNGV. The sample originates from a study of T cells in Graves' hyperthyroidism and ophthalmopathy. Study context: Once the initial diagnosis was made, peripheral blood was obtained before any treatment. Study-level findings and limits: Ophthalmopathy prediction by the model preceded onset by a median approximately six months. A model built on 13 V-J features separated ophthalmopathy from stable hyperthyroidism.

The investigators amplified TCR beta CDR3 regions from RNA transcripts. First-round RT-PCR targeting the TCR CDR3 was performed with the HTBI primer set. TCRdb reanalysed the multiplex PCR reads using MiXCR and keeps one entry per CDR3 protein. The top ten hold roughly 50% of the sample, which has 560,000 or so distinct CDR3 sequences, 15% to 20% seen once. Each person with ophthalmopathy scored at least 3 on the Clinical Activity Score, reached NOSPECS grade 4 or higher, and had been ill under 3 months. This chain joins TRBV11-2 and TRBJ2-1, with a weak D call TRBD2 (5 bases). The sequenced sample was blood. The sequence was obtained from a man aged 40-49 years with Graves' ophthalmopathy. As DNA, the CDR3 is TGTGCCAGCAGCTTAGACGCAAGCCGGGGCAATGAGCAGTTCTTC. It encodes CASSLDASRGNEQFF. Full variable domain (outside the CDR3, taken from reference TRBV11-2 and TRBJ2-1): EAGVAQSPRYKIIEKRQSVAFWCNPISGHATLYWYQQILGQGPKLLIQFQNNGVVDDSQLPKDRFSAERLKGVDSTLKIQPAKLEDSAVYLCASSLDASRGNEQFFGPGTRLTVL.